The rows below give T cell receptor beta chains drawn from one sample of a study of control samples from healthy donors and cancer patients. Produced via immunoSEQ multiplex PCR; TCRdb's table is partial and in-frame only. This sample has more than 150,000 clones; approximately 95% occur once, and the top ten carry roughly 1.6%. Sequences were obtained from blood. Source of these receptors: a man between 18 and 35 years old in good health. CDR3s leave out the opening cysteine and the closing phenylalanine or tryptophan. The order of the fields is V gene, D gene, J gene, CDR3 protein. A D gene is named only where the DNA matches it firmly.

TRBV5-1,TRBD2,TRBJ2-7,ASSFSGSYEQY
TRBV5-4,NA,TRBJ1-1,ASSLAGNTEAF
TRBV12-5,TRBD2,TRBJ2-2,ASVAGASTNTGELF
TRBV18,NA,TRBJ2-7,ASSPAASHEQY
TRBV28,NA,TRBJ1-3,ASSLNRDGNTIY
TRBV10-3,NA,TRBJ2-2,AITGNTGELF
TRBV3-1/TRBV3-2,TRBD2,TRBJ2-2,AASGDYTGELF
TRBV30,TRBD2,TRBJ2-1,AWDFGGGNNEQF
TRBV12-3/TRBV12-4,NA,TRBJ2-6,ASSSGANVLT
TRBV7-8,TRBD1,TRBJ1-3,ASSLTGQGRGNTIY
TRBV13,NA,TRBJ1-1,ASSPSRGAEAF
TRBV3-1/TRBV3-2,NA,TRBJ2-1,ASSRTGALRNEQF
TRBV7-9,NA,TRBJ1-1,ASSSTENEAF
TRBV4-1,NA,TRBJ2-7,ASSQVGGLDYEQY
TRBV19,TRBD1,TRBJ1-5,ASEDGTGGGNQPQH
TRBV29-1,NA,TRBJ2-7,SVVGATGEQY
TRBV30,NA,TRBJ2-5,ASWTKLETQY
TRBV4-1,NA,TRBJ1-6,ASSQFQGGGNSPLH